The source of this TCR beta chain is a study of blood T cell repertoires in COVID-19. This clone showed up just once. Sequenced by immunoSEQ multiplex PCR; TCRdb stores in-frame clones only, minus some. Of 130,000 or so clones detected, over 75% appear once; the ten largest clones hold around 7.3%. V was pared by 6 bases and J by 8 bases, with 16 bases between. Germline-derived CDR1 and CDR2 are MNHEY and SVGAGI. The CDR3 consists of 13 residues. Sequencing was performed on peripheral blood. This clonotype originated in a middle-aged man with acute or convalescent COVID-19. The gene calls are TRBV6-5 and TRBJ1-2; D might be TRBD1 (5 bases). CDR3 sequence: CASSPREGYGYTF. CDR3 DNA: TGTGCCAGCAGCCCCAGGGAAGGGTACGGCTACACCTTC.